Presented here are 12 T cell receptor beta chains from one specimen sequenced in a study of early T cells in non-severe SARS-CoV-2 infection. A single record per CDR3 protein comes from TCRdb applying MiXCR to the 5' RACE reads. The sample consists of around 30,000 distinct CDR3 sequences, 8.5% to 10% of them appearing once. Sequencing was carried out using whole blood. The receptors were gathered from an adult who was a healthcare worker with PCR-confirmed SARS-CoV-2 infection or an uninfected control (not recorded which).

The V and J genes are TRBV24-1 and TRBJ2-3, with D unclear. This CDR3 has 12 amino acids. Germline V gene sequence: CDR1 KGHDR, CDR2 SFDVKD. Trimming left V 5 bases short and J 1 base short, with 3 bases between. The CDR3 DNA sequence: TGTGCCACCAGTGCGGGCACAGATACGCAGTATTTT. Translating gives CATSAGTDTQYF.

This chain links TRBV12-3 or TRBV12-4 with TRBJ2-6; D may match TRBD1 or TRBD2 (6 bases each). The ends were cut back, 10 bases at V and 2 bases at J, with 12 bases in the middle. The CDR3 has 14 amino acids. CDR3 sequence: CAIRGGTGANVLTF. The CDR3 DNA reads TGTGCCATCAGGGGAGGTACTGGGGCCAACGTCCTGACTTTC.

This clonotype was recorded at least ten times. The V and J genes are TRBV4-3 and TRBJ1-2; TRBD1 agrees at 10 bases. The junction had 4 bases not matched to a gene; V was cut back by 0 bases and J by 3 bases. The germline CDR1 and CDR2 sequences are LGHNA and YSLEER. The CDR3 sequence is 16 residues long. CDR3 in DNA: TGCGCCAGCAGCCAAGATGGGACAGGGGCATACTATGGCTACACCTTC. Its translation is CASSQDGTGAYYGYTF.

This clonotype has ten or more counts. This sequence joins TRBV6-6 and TRBJ1-1, with 7 nucleotides matching TRBD1. The ends lost 7 bases at V and 0 bases at J; junction bases unmatched: 8. Germline V lookup: CDR1 MNHNY, CDR2 SVGAGI (reference sequence). CDR3 length equals 15 residues. The CDR3 protein is CASKTGRGMNTEAFF. The CDR3 DNA follows: TGTGCCAGCAAGACAGGGCGAGGGATGAACACTGAAGCTTTCTTT.

This clonotype occurred a few times. The chain is built from TRBV27 and TRBJ2-5; D possibly corresponds to TRBD1 (5 bases). V lost 5 bases and J 4 bases, leaving 11 bases between the germline ends. The CDR3 covers 13 residues. Germline CDR1 MNHEY, CDR2 SMNVEV (reference sequence). The CDR3: CASSRTPPETQYF. CDR3 in DNA: TGTGCCAGCAGTCGGACACCTCCAGAGACCCAGTACTTC.

The chain employs TRBV9 and TRBJ1-6; no firm D call. The germline CDR1 and CDR2 sequences are SGDLS and YYNGEE. V was pared by 1 base and J by 5 bases, with 7 bases between. CDR3 size: 14 residues. CDR3: CASSVRQNNSPLHF. The DNA for the CDR3 is TGTGCCAGCAGCGTAAGGCAGAATAATTCACCCCTCCACTTT.

In its sample, this clonotype was seen many times. This chain uses TRBV30 with TRBJ1-1; the D is unclear. The ends were cut back, 2 bases at V and 2 bases at J, with 9 bases in the middle. CDR3 size: 13 residues. Germline-derived CDR1 and CDR2 are GTSNPN and SVGIG (reference sequence). The CDR3 nucleotides read TGTGCCTGGAGTAGGGAACCCAACACTGAAGCTTTCTTT. It translates to CAWSREPNTEAFF.

This clonotype was observed a handful of times. One end of the junction does not line up with germline, which may come from a read error. The genes are TRBV6-6 and TRBJ1-3; D ambiguous. From germline, CDR1 is MNHNY and CDR2 SVGAGI (reference sequence). The CDR3 length is 13 residues. The CDR3 protein is CASSYSSENTIYF. CDR3 sequence (DNA): TGTGCCAGCAGTTACAGCTCTGAAAACACCATATATTTT.

Only a few counts were recorded for this clonotype. The J gene is TRBJ2-3, the V gene TRBV6-5; 7 bases map to TRBD2. The V and J ends lost 6 bases and 0 bases, in that order; junction bases with no gene match: 9. The CDR3 spans 16 residues. The germline CDR1 and CDR2 sequences are MNHEY and SVGAGI. CDR3 sequence (DNA): TGTGCCAGCAGAAGAGCGGGGCTGACTAGCACAGATACGCAGTATTTT. Protein sequence: CASRRAGLTSTDTQYF.

This clonotype was recorded many times. V gene TRBV6-5 combines with J gene TRBJ2-7; D gene ambiguous. Germline values: CDR1 MNHEY, CDR2 SVGAGI. The CDR3 sequence is 13 residues long. V dropped 5 bases and J dropped 2 bases, with 10 bases sitting between them. The CDR3 region has the DNA TGTGCCAGCAGTGCCGTGGTCACCTACGAGCAGTACTTC. Its protein is CASSAVVTYEQYF.

This clonotype has at least ten counts. This chain connects TRBV7-6 to TRBJ2-5, with 8 bases matching TRBD1. CDR3 size: 16 residues. The V gene end was trimmed by 1 base and the J gene end by 5 bases; junction bases not matched to a gene: 9. From germline, CDR1 is SGHVS and CDR2 FNYEAQ. CDR3 in amino acids: CASSLGAGGLAETQYF. DNA of the CDR3: TGTGCCAGCAGCTTAGGGGCAGGGGGCTTGGCGGAGACCCAGTACTTC.

This clonotype was counted at least ten times. V gene TRBV7-9 combines with J gene TRBJ1-4, with D tentatively TRBD1 (6 bases). Trimming took off 5 bases at V and 7 bases at J, with 17 bases between the two ends. CDR1 is SEHNR and CDR2 is FQNEAQ in the germline V gene (reference sequence). The CDR3 spans 15 residues. The CDR3 DNA sequence: TGTGCCAGCAGCATCGGGCGGGGGCAGAGTGAAAAACTGTTTTTT. It encodes CASSIGRGQSEKLFF.